This T cell receptor (beta chain) was observed in a study of graft-versus-host responses after intestinal transplantation. Method: immunoSEQ multiplex PCR; TCRdb's copy keeps in-frame clones and lacks some. The data contain approximately 20,000 clones, less than 45% of them singletons. CDR1 and CDR2 (germline): MGHDK, SYGVNS. The CDR3 is 11 residues long. V lost 1 base to trimming and J lost 6 bases, with 4 bases between them. By proportion, this clone is medium-sized. Responder cells labeled with CFSE (approximately 200,000) were co-plated with irradiated stimulator cells labeled with violet dye (approximately 200,000).

Sequenced here: alloreactive CD8+ T cells from a mixed lymphocyte reaction culture, sampled before intestinal transplant. Indicated subset: CFSE-low proliferating T cells sorted from roughly six-day pre-transplant mixed lymphocyte reaction (GvH or HvG direction). This receptor was taken from a human patient who received an intestinal transplant. V usage is TRBV25-1 and J usage is TRBJ2-7; D gene unclear. CDR3 sequence (DNA): TGTGCCAGCAGTGAATTTGTCGAGCAGTACTTC. It encodes CASSEFVEQYF.